This section outlines one TCR beta chain sequence together with its context. The antigen remains undetermined. The data originate from a study of cytomegalovirus exposure and HLA in healthy donors. General observations from the study: Per published reports, the classifier diagnosed cytomegalovirus status with high specificity and sensitivity. In a later analysis, V- and J-gene trimming of beta chains associated with a DCLRE1C missense variant, replicated independently. It was likely that a cluster of highly shared sequence variants was a sequencing artifact. Researchers catalogued about 150 TCR beta chains as cytomegalovirus-associated.

Researchers ran the PCR with 60 Vbeta and 13 Jbeta primers. This table comes from immunoSEQ multiplex PCR, and its TCRdb copy is limited to in-frame clones, with some not included. The sample gives 150,000 to 200,000 clones, less than 90% of which show up once; about 0.21% is in the top ten. Germline trimming cut 5 bases from V and 5 bases from J; bases unmatched to any gene: 10. Germline CDR1 SGHRS, CDR2 YFSETQ. CDR3 length: 15 residues. This clonotype originated in a girl younger than two in good health and CMV-seronegative. The chain has TRBV5-1 and TRBJ2-5, with 9 bases fitting TRBD2. The sequencing sample was made of PBMCs. The CDR3 nucleotides are TGCGCCAGCAGTCCCCCGGCGGGGGGGCAGGAGACCCAGTACTTC. Its protein is CASSPPAGGQETQYF. The full variable domain, with the rest looked up from reference TRBV5-1 and TRBJ2-5, is KAGVTQTPRYLIKTRGQQVTLSCSPISGHRSVSWYQQTPGQGLQFLFEYFSETQRNKGNFPGRFSGRQFSNSRSEMNVSTLELGDSALYLCASSPPAGGQETQYFGPGTRLLVL.